This T cell receptor beta chain is from a study of patients and donors after allogeneic stem cell transplantation (TCRdb year 2020). From the germline V gene (reference sequence), CDR1 is SEHNR and CDR2 is FQNEAQ. The V end loses 6 bases and the J end loses 0 bases, and a stretch of 10 bases separates them. The CDR3, cysteine through phenylalanine, is 14 amino acids long. Solely the CDR3 DNA is kept, with 42 bases framed from the first base. As to this clonotype: Its antigen is not yet known. The record has no base qualities; no much larger clone is one base away.

The library was made by RT-PCR. TCRdb names NextSeq 550 as the instrument used. The public sequencing data were trimmed at Q25 with fastp and processed into clonotypes with MiXCR by TCRdb, which kept only in-frame beta chains. For every CDR3 protein sequence, its rows merge into one entry that carries the most common genes and DNA. Across this sample there are 150,000 to 250,000 distinct CDR3 sequences, with roughly 40% seen only once. Together, the top ten hold about 35% of the sample. The sequenced sample was blood, either unsorted or a sorted T cell fraction (not recorded which). The clonotype originates from a human donor who was either an allogeneic HSCT recipient or a stem cell or donor lymphocyte infusion donor (not recorded which). It is not recorded whose cells these are; they may come from a transplant donor. Rearrangement joined TRBV7-9 to TRBJ2-3, with the identity of the D gene unclear. CDR3 loop: CASRESASTDTQYF. The DNA sequence reads TGTGCCAGCAGAGAGAGTGCGAGCACAGATACGCAGTATTTT.